Below are 15 T cell receptor beta chains sequenced from a single sample in a study of T cells in Graves' hyperthyroidism and ophthalmopathy (dated by TCRdb to the late 2010s). Libraries were prepared through multiplex PCR. Sequencing was carried out with an Illumina HiSeq 2000. The TCR beta CDR3 regions were amplified from the RNA transcripts. The first round of RT-PCR for the TCR CDR3 was performed with the HTBI primer set and the Qiagen OneStep RT-PCR kit. Through fastp at Q25 and MiXCR, TCRdb rebuilt clones from the public reads, retaining in-frame beta chains. Each CDR3 protein appears once, grouped with its most common genes and DNA. The sample has 330,000 or so distinct CDR3 sequences on record, roughly 19% of them singletons. The top ten clonotypes cover 35% to 45% of the sample. The sequenced sample consisted of blood. These receptors were taken from a man over 45 with Graves' ophthalmopathy.

This clonotype came up many times. The V gene is TRBV20-1, the J gene TRBJ2-2, with a possible D match to TRBD1 (6 bases). Trimming stripped 0 bases from V and 1 base from J, with 9 bases between. This CDR3 is built from 15 residues. Germline loops: CDR1 DFQATT, CDR2 SNEGSKA (reference sequence). For the CDR3, the DNA is TGCAGTGCTAGAGAGGCCAGGGGGAACACCGGGGAGCTGTTTTTT. Protein: CSAREARGNTGELFF.

This rearrangement joins TRBV6-1 to TRBJ1-2; D gene uncertain. Germline V gives CDR1 MNHNS, CDR2 SASEGT. The CDR3 runs 14 residues. V lost 2 bases and J lost 8, with 15 bases in between. Here the CDR3 reads CASSESPSSGGYTF. The CDR3 DNA reads TGTGCCAGCAGTGAAAGTCCCTCCTCGGGCGGCTACACCTTC.

This clonotype was observed a few times. The V gene is TRBV29-1, the J gene TRBJ2-7; D possibly corresponds to TRBD2 (5 bases). The germline V gene has CDR1 SQVTM and CDR2 ANQGSEA. With 5 bases removed from V and 0 bases from J, the gap between germline ends came to 14 bases. CDR3 length: 14 amino acids. CDR3 in DNA: TGCAGCGTTCTTAGTCCGGGGAGCTCCTACGAGCAGTACTTC. Its protein is CSVLSPGSSYEQYF.

The table lists this clonotype with a few counts. DNA for the CDR3: TGTGCCAGCAGTTTATTTACCGGGGAGCTGTTTTTT. Translated, it gives CASSLFTGELFF. The rearrangement uses TRBV28 and TRBJ2-2; D call uncertain. Per the germline V gene, CDR1 is MDHEN and CDR2 is SYDVKM. V lost 1 base, J lost 5 bases, and 2 bases lay in between. The CDR3 has 12 residues.

This clonotype was counted only a few times. This rearrangement joins TRBV6-1 to TRBJ2-7; D perhaps matches TRBD1 (5 bases). The V end was cut by 4 bases, the J end by 6 bases, with 22 bases between. This CDR3 contains 16 residues. Germline V gene sequence: CDR1 MNHNS, CDR2 SASEGT. The CDR3 here is CASSVSPGPRLGEQYF. CDR3 in DNA: TGTGCCAGCAGTGTTTCTCCAGGGCCCCGATTGGGCGAGCAGTACTTC.

The chain employs TRBV10-3 and TRBJ2-7; tentatively, D is TRBD1 (6 bases). This CDR3 region has 13 residues. CDR1 is ENHRY, CDR2 SYGVKD, per germline. V dropped 4 bases and J dropped 7 bases, with 14 bases sitting between them. As DNA, the CDR3 is TGTGCCATCAGTGGTAGGGGGACGGGAGAGCAGTACTTC. Translation: CAISGRGTGEQYF.

The V and J genes are TRBV9 and TRBJ1-1; D is ambiguous. The length of the CDR3 is 14 residues. Germline V lookup: CDR1 SGDLS, CDR2 YYNGEE. Trimming took off 4 bases at V and 5 bases at J, with 15 bases between the two ends. CDR3 coding DNA: TGTGCCAGCAGCTTAAGACCCCGGGAGACTGAAGCTTTCTTT. Its protein product is CASSLRPRETEAFF.

This chain links TRBV9 with TRBJ2-3, with TRBD1 identical over 8 bases. This CDR3 comprises 16 residues. The germline gives CDR1 SGDLS, CDR2 YYNGEE. The trim removed 3 bases at V and 4 bases at J, leaving 10 bases unmatched. The CDR3 sequence: CASSGGTGQGPDTQYF. Here the CDR3 DNA reads TGTGCCAGCAGCGGGGGGACAGGTCAGGGCCCAGATACGCAGTATTTT. Full variable domain (remainder filled in from reference TRBV9 and TRBJ2-3): DSGVTQTPKHLITATGQRVTLRCSPRSGDLSVYWYQQSLDQGLQFLIQYYNGEERAKGNILERFSAQQFPDLHSELNLSSLELGDSALYFCASSGGTGQGPDTQYFGPGTRLTVL.

This clonotype was detected only a few times. The chain couples TRBV29-1 to TRBJ2-1, with TRBD2 matching 13 bases. V was pared by 7 bases and J by 6 bases, with 6 bases of the junction left unmatched. CDR3 length: 14 residues. Looked up from germline, CDR1 is SQVTM and CDR2 is ANQGSEA. The CDR3 bases are TGCAGCGAGCGGACTAGCGGGAGACGCAATGAGCAGTTCTTC. Protein product: CSERTSGRRNEQFF.

This clonotype was detected ten times or more. V is TRBV20-1 and J is TRBJ2-7; 9 bases agree with TRBD2. CDR3 length: 17 amino acids. Trimming cost V 0 bases and J 5 bases; bases outside gene matches: 14. Looked up from germline, CDR1 is DFQATT and CDR2 is SNEGSKA (reference sequence). The CDR3 nucleotides are TGCAGTGCTAGAGATCCCCGGGCGGGAGGGCCTAGGGACGAGCAGTACTTC. Translated: CSARDPRAGGPRDEQYF.

This clonotype was observed many times. This chain uses TRBV10-3 with TRBJ1-2; D remains unclear. The CDR3 extends over 14 amino acids. The V gene's germline CDR1 is ENHRY and CDR2 SYGVKD. The germline V and J ends were trimmed by 8 bases and 0 bases, with 13 bases remaining between them. The CDR3 spells CAIAAIRANYGYTF. The CDR3, as DNA: TGTGCCATCGCCGCAATAAGAGCTAACTATGGCTACACCTTC.

This clonotype was seen at least ten times. The V and J genes are TRBV5-5 and TRBJ2-7; D gene unclear. The ends were cut back, 0 bases at V and 0 bases at J, with 7 bases in the middle. The CDR3 has 14 residues. Germline values: CDR1 SGHKS, CDR2 YYEKEE (reference sequence). CDR3 sequence: CASSLEANSYEQYF. The CDR3 DNA reads as TGTGCCAGCAGCTTGGAGGCCAACTCCTACGAGCAGTACTTC.

The DNA for the CDR3 is TGTGCCATCAGTGAAATTGTTTTGGGACTAGGTCCCGGGGAGCTGTTTTTT. It codes for CAISEIVLGLGPGELFF. The gene calls are TRBV10-3 and TRBJ2-2; 8 bases are a match to TRBD2. Germline V gene sequence: CDR1 ENHRY, CDR2 SYGVKD. V trimming: 3 bases; J trimming: 6 bases; junction bases outside the gene matches: 12. This CDR3 comprises 17 residues.

Note on this clonotype: A junction end diverges from the germline sequence, so it may reflect a read error. The chain has TRBV3-1 and TRBJ2-7; TRBD1 aligns across 8 bases. Germline CDR1 is LGHDT and CDR2 is YNNKEL (reference sequence). CDR3 length: 13 amino acids. The CDR3 loop is CASSQIQGDELYF. DNA for the CDR3: TGTGCCAGCAGCCAGATACAGGGGGACGAGCTGTACTTC.

This clonotype was seen more than once but under ten times. The chain has TRBV14 and TRBJ2-2; 7 nucleotides agree with TRBD2. CDR3 length: 15 residues. V was pared by 1 base and J by 5 bases, with 4 bases of the junction left unmatched. Germline V gene lookup returns CDR1 SGHDN and CDR2 FVKESK. CDR3 protein: CASSQAAGATGELFF. The CDR3 nucleotides are TGTGCCAGCAGCCAAGCGGCGGGAGCTACCGGGGAGCTGTTTTTT.